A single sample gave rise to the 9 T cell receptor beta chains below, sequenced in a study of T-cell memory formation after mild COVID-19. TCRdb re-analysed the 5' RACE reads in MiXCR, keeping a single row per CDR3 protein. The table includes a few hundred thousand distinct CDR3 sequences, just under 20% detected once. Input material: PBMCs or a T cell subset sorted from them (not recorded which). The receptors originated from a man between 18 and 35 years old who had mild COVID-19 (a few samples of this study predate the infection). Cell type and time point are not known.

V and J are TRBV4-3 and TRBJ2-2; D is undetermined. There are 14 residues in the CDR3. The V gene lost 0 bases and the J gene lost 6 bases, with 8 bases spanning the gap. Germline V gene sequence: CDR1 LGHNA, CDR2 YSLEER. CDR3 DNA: TGCGCCAGCAGCCAAGAAGCCGACGCCGGGGAGCTGTTTTTT. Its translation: CASSQEADAGELFF.

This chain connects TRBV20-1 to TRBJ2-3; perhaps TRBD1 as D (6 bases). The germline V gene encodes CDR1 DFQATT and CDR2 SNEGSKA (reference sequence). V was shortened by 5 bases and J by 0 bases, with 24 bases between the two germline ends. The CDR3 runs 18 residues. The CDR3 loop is CSARDKDFLTSSTDTQYF. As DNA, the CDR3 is TGCAGTGCTCGGGACAAGGACTTTCTTACATCCAGCACAGATACGCAGTATTTT.

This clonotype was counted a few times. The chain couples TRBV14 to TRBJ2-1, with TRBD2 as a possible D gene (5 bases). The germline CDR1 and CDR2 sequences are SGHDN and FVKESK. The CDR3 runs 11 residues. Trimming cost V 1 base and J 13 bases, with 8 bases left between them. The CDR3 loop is CASSQADFQFF. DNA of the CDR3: TGTGCCAGCAGCCAAGCGGACTTTCAGTTCTTC.

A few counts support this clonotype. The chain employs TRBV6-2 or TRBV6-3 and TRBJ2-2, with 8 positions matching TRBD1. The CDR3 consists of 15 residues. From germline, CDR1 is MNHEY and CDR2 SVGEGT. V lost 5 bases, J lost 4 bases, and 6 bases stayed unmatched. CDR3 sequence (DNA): TGTGCCAGCAGTCTGCGGACAGGGCGCACCGGGGAGCTGTTTTTT. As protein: CASSLRTGRTGELFF.

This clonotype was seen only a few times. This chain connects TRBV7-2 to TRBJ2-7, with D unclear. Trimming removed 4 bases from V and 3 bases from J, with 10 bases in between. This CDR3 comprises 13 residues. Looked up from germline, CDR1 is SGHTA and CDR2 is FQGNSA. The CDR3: CASSWMGYYEQYF. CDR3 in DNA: TGTGCCAGCAGCTGGATGGGATACTACGAGCAGTACTTC.

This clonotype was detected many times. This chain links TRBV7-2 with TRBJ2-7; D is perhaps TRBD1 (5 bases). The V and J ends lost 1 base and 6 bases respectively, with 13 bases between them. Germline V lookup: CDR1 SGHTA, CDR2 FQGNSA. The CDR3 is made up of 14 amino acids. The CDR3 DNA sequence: TGTGCCAGCAGCTTAGGGGGCGGACACATCGAGCAGTACGTC. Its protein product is CASSLGGGHIEQYV.

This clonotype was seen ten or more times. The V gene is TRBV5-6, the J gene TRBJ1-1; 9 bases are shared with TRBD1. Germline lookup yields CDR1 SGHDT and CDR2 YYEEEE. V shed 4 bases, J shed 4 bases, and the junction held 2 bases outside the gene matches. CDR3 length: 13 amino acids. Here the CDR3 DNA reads TGTGCCAGCAGCCCACAGGGGGCCACTGAAGCTTTCTTT. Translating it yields CASSPQGATEAFF.

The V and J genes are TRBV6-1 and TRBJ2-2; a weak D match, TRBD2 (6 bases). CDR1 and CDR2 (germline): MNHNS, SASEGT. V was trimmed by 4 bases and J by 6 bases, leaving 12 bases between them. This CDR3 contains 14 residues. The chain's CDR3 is CASSAQGGPGELFF. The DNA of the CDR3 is TGTGCCAGCAGTGCGCAGGGAGGACCCGGGGAGCTGTTTTTT.

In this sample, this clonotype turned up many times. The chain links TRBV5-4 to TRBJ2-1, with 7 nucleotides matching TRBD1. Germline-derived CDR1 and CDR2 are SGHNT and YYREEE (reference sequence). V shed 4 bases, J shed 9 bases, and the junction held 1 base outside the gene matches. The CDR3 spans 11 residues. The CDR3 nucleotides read TGTGCCAGCAGCAGACAGGGTGAGCAGTTCTTC. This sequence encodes CASSRQGEQFF. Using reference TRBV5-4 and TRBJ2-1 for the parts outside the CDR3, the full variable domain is ETGVTQSPTHLIKTRGQQVTLRCSSQSGHNTVSWYQQALGQGPQFIFQYYREEENGRGNFPPRFSGLQFPNYSSELNVNALELDDSALYLCASSRQGEQFFGPGTRLTVL.